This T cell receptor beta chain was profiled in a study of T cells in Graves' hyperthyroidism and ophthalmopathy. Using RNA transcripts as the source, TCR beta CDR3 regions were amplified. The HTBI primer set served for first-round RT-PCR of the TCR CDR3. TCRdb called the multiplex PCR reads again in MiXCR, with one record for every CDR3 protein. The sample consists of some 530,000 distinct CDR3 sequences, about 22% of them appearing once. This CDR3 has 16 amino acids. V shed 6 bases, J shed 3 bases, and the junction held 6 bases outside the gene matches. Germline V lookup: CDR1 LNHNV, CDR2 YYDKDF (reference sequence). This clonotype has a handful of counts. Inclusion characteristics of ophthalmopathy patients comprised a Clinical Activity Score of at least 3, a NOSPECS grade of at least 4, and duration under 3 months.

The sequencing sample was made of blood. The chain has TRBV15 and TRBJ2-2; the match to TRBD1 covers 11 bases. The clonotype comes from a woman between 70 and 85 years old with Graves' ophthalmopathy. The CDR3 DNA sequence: TGTGCCACCAGAGGTCCGGGACAGGGGGACACCGGGGAGCTGTTTTTT. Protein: CATRGPGQGDTGELFF.